Sequencing of this T cell receptor beta chain was carried out in a study of blood T cell repertoires in COVID-19. The overall study: Specimens from acute and convalescent COVID-19 originated in the United States, Italy and Spain. PBMCs, B-cell-depleted T cells, or T cells provided the cDNA or gDNA that made up the material.

CDR1 and CDR2 from the germline V gene are SGHVS and FQNEAQ. CDR3 size: 13 residues. The V end lost 2 bases, the J end lost 7 bases, and 12 bases lay between the germline ends. Per the authors' pipeline: Estimation of nucleated cell counts relied on the amplification of reference gene primers. Profiling relied on immunoSEQ multiplex PCR, and the TCRdb table lists in-frame clones only, not all of them. For V, J and clone size, that table is used; D and trimming come from the DNA. The repertoire has 150,000 to 200,000 clones, roughly 86% of them found once; the top ten carry almost 1%. Sample: peripheral blood. The chain employs TRBV7-8 and TRBJ2-7; unclear D gene. The receptor was isolated from a man aged 18 to 30 with acute or convalescent COVID-19. CDR3 loop: CASSLLRSWEQYF. The CDR3 DNA reads TGTGCCAGCAGCTTATTACGGAGTTGGGAGCAGTACTTC.